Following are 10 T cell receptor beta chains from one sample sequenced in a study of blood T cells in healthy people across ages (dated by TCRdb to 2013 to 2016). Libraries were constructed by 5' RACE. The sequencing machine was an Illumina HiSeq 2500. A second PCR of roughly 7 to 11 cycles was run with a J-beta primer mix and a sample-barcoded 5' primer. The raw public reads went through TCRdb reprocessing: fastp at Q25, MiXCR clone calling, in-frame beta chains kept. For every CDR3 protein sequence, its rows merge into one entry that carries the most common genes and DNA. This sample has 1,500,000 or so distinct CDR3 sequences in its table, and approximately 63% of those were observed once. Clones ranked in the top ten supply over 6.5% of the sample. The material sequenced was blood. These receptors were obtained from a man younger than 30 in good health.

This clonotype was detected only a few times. CDR3 sequence: CASSFTNLIGPGEISQFF. CDR3 bases: TGTGCCAGCAGCTTTACAAACTTAATTGGGCCAGGGGAAATTTCGCAGTTCTTC. The chain carries TRBV11-2 and TRBJ2-1; D is possibly TRBD1 (6 bases). CDR3 length: 18 residues. Germline assignment: CDR1 SGHAT and CDR2 FQNNGV. V shed 3 bases and J shed 12 bases, with 30 bases lying between them.

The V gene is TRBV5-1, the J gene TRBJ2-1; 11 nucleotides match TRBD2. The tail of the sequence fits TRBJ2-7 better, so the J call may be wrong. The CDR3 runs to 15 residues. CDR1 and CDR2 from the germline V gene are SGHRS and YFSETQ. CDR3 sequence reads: CASSTRASGRNEQYF. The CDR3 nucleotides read TGCGCCAGCAGCACGCGGGCTAGCGGGAGGAACGAGCAGTACTTC.

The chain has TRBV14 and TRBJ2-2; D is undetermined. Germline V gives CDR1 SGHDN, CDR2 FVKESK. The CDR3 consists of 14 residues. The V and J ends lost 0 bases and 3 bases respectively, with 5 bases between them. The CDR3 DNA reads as TGTGCCAGCAGCCAAGATTTGGACACCGGGGAGCTGTTTTTT. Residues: CASSQDLDTGELFF.

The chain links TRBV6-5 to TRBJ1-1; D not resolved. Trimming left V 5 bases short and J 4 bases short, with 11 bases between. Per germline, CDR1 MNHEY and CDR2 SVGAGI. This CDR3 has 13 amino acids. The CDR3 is CASSTKRGTEAFF. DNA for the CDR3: TGTGCCAGCAGTACTAAACGGGGCACTGAAGCTTTCTTT.

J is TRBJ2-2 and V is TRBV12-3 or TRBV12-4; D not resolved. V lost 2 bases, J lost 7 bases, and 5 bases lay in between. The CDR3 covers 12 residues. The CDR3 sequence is CASSLSGGELFF. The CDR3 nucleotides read TGTGCCAGCAGTTTATCGGGCGGGGAGCTGTTTTTT.

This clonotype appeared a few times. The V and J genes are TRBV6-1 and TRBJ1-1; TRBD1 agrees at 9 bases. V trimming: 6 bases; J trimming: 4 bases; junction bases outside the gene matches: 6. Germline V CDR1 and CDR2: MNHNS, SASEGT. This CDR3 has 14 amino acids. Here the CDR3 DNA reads TGTGCCAGCAGACCCGGGACAGGGCGCACTGAAGCTTTCTTT. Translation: CASRPGTGRTEAFF.

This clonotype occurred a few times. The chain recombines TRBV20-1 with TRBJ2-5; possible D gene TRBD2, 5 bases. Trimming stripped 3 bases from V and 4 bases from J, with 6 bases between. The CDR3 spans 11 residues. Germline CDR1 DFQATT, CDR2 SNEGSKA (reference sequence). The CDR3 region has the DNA TGCAGTGCTAGGACTACAGAGACCCAGTACTTC. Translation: CSARTTETQYF.

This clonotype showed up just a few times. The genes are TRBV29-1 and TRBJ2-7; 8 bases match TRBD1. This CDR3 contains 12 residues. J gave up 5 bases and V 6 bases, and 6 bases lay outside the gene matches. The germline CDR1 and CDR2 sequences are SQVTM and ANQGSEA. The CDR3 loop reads CSVRDRIDEQYF. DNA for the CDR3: TGCAGCGTCCGGGACAGGATAGACGAGCAGTACTTC.

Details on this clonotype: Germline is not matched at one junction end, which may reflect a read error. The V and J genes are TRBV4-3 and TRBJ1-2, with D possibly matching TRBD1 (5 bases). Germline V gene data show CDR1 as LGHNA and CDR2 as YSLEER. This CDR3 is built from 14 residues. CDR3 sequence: CASSQDLRGDGHTF. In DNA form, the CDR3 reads TGCGCCAGCAGCCAAGATCTGCGGGGGGATGGCCACACCTTC.

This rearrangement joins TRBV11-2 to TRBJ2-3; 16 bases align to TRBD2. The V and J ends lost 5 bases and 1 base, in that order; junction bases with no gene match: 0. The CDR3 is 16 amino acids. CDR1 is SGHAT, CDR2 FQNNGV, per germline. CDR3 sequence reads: CASSGTSGGGTDTQYF. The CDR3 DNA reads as TGTGCCAGCAGCGGGACTAGCGGGGGGGGCACAGATACGCAGTATTTT.